This T cell receptor (beta chain) was sequenced during a study of blood T cell repertoires in COVID-19 (dated by TCRdb to the early 2020s). Notes on the research overall: Samples covering the acute and convalescent phases of COVID-19 were provided by collaborators in the United States, Italy and Spain. The material from the prospective study consisted of cDNA or gDNA derived from T cells, B-cell-depleted T cells, or PBMCs. The dataset comprised deeply sampled blood TCRbeta repertoires from subjects exposed to, actively infected with, or recovered from COVID-19. A freely available public database, intended as a resource for researchers studying the immune response to SARS-CoV-2, is where the repertoires were released. The samples were drawn from two sources: the first 160 participants of the ongoing ImmuneRACE study, and over 1,000 subjects contributed by 6 global collaborators. The sample metadata nearly always contained a de-identified subject ID, COVID-19 status, age in years and sex. Where available, HLA class I and class II types were taken from metadata supplied by the sample provider and were not determined by assay-based typing. Paper-wide results and their limitations: The quantity of clinical and demographic metadata differed by source and by participant and was supplied without curation.

Enrolling through a virtual design, the prospective study's participants ranged in age from roughly 18 to 95 years and lived across roughly 24 United States geographic areas. In the prospective study, participants were assigned to cohorts based on the clinical history participants reported in a screening survey and a study questionnaire. ImmuneRACE Cohort 3 recovered participants were defined by two consecutive negative NP/OP PCR tests, healthcare professional clearance, or symptom resolution. In the prospective study, whole blood, serum and a nasopharyngeal or oropharyngeal swab were collected from each participant by mobile phlebotomists. Over an approximately 2-month period, participants in the prospective study had the option of providing additional blood draws and questionnaires. Before DNA extraction, blood samples from the prospective study were shipped at room temperature or frozen. CDR1 and CDR2 are drawn from the germline V gene: MDHEN, SYDVKM. V loses 3 bases at its end and J loses 2 bases; junction bases beyond the gene matches: 6. The CDR3 covers 17 residues, taking in both the cysteine and the phenylalanine. CDR3 DNA only is kept here, 51 bases in frame from base 1.

As concerns this clone: No cognate antigen has been identified for it. The record has no base qualities; no much larger clone is one base away.

TCRbeta CDR3 regions were amplified from genomic DNA using the immunoSEQ Assay, a bias-controlled multiplex PCR. Regarding the original processing steps: Within the assay, amplification of reference gene primers was used to estimate how many nucleated cells each sample contained. To quantify the absolute abundance of each unique TCRbeta CDR3 rearrangement, sequence reads were collapsed and filtered. For each sample, productive Simpson clonality was calculated by taking the square root of Simpson's diversity index across productive rearrangements. As stored in TCRdb, this immuneACCESS dataset retains in-frame rearrangements with V and J assigned. A fraction of the clones does not appear; measured against another copy, unresolved V genes explain less than half of the discrepancy, and the remainder lacks a known reason. Clone size and the V and J calls come from that table; the DNA yielded D and trimming. Counted in this sample were under 200,000 clones; roughly 83% of them appeared once. Of the sample, 10% to 15% is held by the ten largest clones.

This TCR derives from a woman aged 60-75 years who had recovered from COVID-19. Specimen: PBMCs or T cells enriched from blood (not recorded which). The receptor chain draws on TRBV28 and TRBJ1-4, and 10 junction bases match TRBD1. In nucleotides, the sequence is TGTGCCAGCAGTTTGGGACAGGGGATGGGGACTAATGAAAAACTGTTTTTT. Translated, this is CASSLGQGMGTNEKLFF.